The 8 T cell receptor beta chains listed next were all sequenced from one sample in a study of spatial heterogeneity in lung cancer. General study points: Mutation tallies in tumors tracked expanded intratumoral alpha and beta TCR counts.

TCRdb reprocessed the 5' RACE reads with MiXCR, giving one entry per CDR3 protein. The sample shows about 1,500 distinct CDR3 sequences, approximately 9.6% of them seen only once. These TCRs are of unknown antigen specificity. Time point described: sample taken at primary tumor resection. The material sequenced was lung tumor tissue, taken at surgery. These receptors all stem from a male donor with early-stage non-small cell lung cancer.

This chain connects TRBV3-1 to TRBJ2-7, with 10 bases that match TRBD1. V was pared by 5 bases and J by 2 bases, with 3 bases of the junction left unmatched. Germline V gene sequence: CDR1 LGHDT, CDR2 YNNKEL (reference sequence). The CDR3 is 14 residues long. The CDR3 DNA sequence: TGTGCCAGCAGCTACGGACAGGGGGCCTACGAGCAGTACTTC. As protein: CASSYGQGAYEQYF.

This clonotype is deemed large. V gene TRBV10-3 combines with J gene TRBJ2-7; 13 bases fit TRBD2. The V and J ends lost 8 bases and 3 bases, in that order; junction bases with no gene match: 7. The length of the CDR3 is 15 residues. CDR1 is ENHRY, CDR2 SYGVKD, per germline. CDR3 protein: CAIGRGLAGNYEQYF. The CDR3 coding sequence is TGTGCCATCGGGAGGGGACTAGCGGGGAACTACGAGCAGTACTTC.

This clonotype is medium-sized. The gene calls are TRBV5-1 and TRBJ2-2; D possibly corresponds to TRBD1 (5 bases). The CDR3 runs 13 residues. V was shortened by 5 bases and J by 4 bases, with 9 bases between the two germline ends. Germline-derived CDR1 and CDR2 are SGHRS and YFSETQ. The CDR3 region has the DNA TGCGCCAGCAGGGGGCTCAGCACCGGGGAGCTGTTTTTT. Encoded protein: CASRGLSTGELFF.

This clonotype occurred many times. The rearrangement uses TRBV5-1 and TRBJ1-5; unclear D gene. Looked up from germline, CDR1 is SGHRS and CDR2 is YFSETQ. CDR3 length: 14 residues. V was trimmed by 4 bases and J by 7 bases, leaving 15 bases between them. DNA for the CDR3: TGCGCCAGCAGCCTGAGCGGAATGCAACAGCCCCAGCATTTT. Its protein product is CASSLSGMQQPQHF.

This clonotype is categorized as medium-sized. The chain joins TRBV27 to TRBJ1-5, with D unclear. Germline CDR1 is MNHEY and CDR2 is SMNVEV (reference sequence). V was shortened by 5 bases and J by 3 bases, with 8 bases between the two germline ends. CDR3 size: 13 residues. Written as DNA, the CDR3 is TGTGCCAGCAGTATCTCAGCCAATCAGCCCCAGCATTTT. This sequence encodes CASSISANQPQHF.

This chain links TRBV20-1 with TRBJ2-5; the match to TRBD2 covers 11 bases. The CDR3 has 15 residues. Germline V gene data show CDR1 as DFQATT and CDR2 as SNEGSKA (reference sequence). The J segment lost 1 base and the V segment lost 4 bases, leaving 5 bases of the junction unmatched. Here the CDR3 DNA reads TGCAGTGCTAAAAATCTAGCGGGAGGCCAAGAGACCCAGTACTTC. Translated, it gives CSAKNLAGGQETQYF.

This clonotype ranks as medium-sized. CDR3 sequence (DNA): TGCAGTGCTAGCGCCTCGACCCAGTACTTC. Its translation: CSASASTQYF. V usage is TRBV20-1 and J usage is TRBJ2-5; D is unclear. Deletions cut 3 bases from V and 7 bases from J, with 6 bases between. Germline V gives CDR1 DFQATT, CDR2 SNEGSKA (reference sequence). The CDR3 runs 10 residues.

Judged by abundance, this clonotype is medium-sized (0.01 to 0.1%). The chain carries TRBV20-1 and TRBJ2-3; D ambiguous. Per germline, CDR1 DFQATT and CDR2 SNEGSKA (reference sequence). CDR3 length equals 13 residues. V was shortened by 3 bases and J by 10 bases, with 17 bases between the two germline ends. CDR3 region: CSASSPIGVAQYF. CDR3 DNA: TGCAGTGCTAGTTCCCCCATTGGGGTGGCGCAGTATTTT.